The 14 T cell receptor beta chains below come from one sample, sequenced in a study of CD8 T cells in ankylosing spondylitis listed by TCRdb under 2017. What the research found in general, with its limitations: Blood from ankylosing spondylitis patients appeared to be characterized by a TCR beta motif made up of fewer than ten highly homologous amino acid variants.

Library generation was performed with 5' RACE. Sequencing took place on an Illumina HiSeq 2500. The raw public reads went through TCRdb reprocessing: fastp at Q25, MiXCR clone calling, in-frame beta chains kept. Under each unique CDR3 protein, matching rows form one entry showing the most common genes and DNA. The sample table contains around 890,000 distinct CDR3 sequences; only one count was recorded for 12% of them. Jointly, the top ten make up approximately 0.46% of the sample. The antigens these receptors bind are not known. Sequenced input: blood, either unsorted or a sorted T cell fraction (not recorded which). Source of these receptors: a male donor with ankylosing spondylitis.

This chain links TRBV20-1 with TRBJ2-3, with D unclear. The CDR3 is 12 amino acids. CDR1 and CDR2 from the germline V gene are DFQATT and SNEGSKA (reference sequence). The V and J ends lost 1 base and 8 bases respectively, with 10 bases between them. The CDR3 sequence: CSARAPPATQYF. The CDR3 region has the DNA TGCAGTGCTAGAGCCCCCCCTGCTACGCAGTATTTT.

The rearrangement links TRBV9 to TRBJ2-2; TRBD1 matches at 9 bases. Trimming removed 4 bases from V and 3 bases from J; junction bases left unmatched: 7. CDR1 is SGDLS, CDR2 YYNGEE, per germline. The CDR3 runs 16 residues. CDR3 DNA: TGTGCCAGCAGCCCTCTGGGACAGGGTTACACCGGGGAGCTGTTTTTT. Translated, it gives CASSPLGQGYTGELFF.

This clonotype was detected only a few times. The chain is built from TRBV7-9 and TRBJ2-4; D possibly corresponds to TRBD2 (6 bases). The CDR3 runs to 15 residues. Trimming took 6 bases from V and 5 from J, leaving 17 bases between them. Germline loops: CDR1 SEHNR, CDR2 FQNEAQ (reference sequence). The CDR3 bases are TGTGCCAGCAGTTACCCGGGACTTGCGGAAAACATTCAGTACTTC. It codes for CASSYPGLAENIQYF.

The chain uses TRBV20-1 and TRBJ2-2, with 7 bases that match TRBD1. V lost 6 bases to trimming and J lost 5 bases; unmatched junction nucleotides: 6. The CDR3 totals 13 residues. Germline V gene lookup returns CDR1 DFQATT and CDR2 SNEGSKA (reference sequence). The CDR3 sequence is CSAPDRRTGELFF. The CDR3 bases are TGCAGTGCCCCGGACAGGAGGACCGGGGAGCTGTTTTTT.

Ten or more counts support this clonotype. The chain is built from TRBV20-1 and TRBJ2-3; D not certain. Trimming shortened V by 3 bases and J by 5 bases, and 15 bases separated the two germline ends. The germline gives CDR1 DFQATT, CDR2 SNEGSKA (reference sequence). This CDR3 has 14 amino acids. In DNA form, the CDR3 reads TGCAGTGCTAGTACGCGGCTCGAAGGAGATACGCAGTATTTT. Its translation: CSASTRLEGDTQYF.

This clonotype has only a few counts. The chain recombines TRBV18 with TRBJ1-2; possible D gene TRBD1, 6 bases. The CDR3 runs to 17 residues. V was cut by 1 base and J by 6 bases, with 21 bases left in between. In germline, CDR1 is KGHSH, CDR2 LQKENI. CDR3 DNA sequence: TGTGCCAGCTCACCACGCGGGACAAAGTTCGGATTGGATGGCTACACCTTC. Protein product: CASSPRGTKFGLDGYTF.

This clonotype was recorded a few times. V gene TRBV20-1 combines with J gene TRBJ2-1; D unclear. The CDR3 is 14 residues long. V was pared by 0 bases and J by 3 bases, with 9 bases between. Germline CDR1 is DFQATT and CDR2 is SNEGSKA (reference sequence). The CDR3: CSARDGRLYNEQFF. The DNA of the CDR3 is TGCAGTGCTAGAGATGGACGCCTCTACAATGAGCAGTTCTTC.

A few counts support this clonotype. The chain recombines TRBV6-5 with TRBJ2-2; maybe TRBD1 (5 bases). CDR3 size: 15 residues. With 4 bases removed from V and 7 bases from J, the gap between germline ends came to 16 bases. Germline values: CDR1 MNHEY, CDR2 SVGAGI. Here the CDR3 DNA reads TGTGCCAGCAGTTGGGGCATGTTTATCAGCGGGGAGCTGTTTTTT. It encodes CASSWGMFISGELFF.

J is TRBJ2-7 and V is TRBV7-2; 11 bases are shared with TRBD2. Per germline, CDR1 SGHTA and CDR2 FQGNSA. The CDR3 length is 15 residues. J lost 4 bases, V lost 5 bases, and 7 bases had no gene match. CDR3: CASSPPGLAVYEQYF. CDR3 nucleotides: TGTGCCAGCAGCCCACCGGGACTAGCGGTATACGAGCAGTACTTC.

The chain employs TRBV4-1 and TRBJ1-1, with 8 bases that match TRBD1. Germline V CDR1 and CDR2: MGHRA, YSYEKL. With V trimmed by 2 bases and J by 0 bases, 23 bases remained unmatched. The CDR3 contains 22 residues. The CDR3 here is CASSQLPGQVPYTSNLNTEAFF. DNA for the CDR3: TGCGCCAGCAGCCAACTCCCGGGACAGGTCCCATACACCTCCAACTTGAACACTGAAGCTTTCTTT.

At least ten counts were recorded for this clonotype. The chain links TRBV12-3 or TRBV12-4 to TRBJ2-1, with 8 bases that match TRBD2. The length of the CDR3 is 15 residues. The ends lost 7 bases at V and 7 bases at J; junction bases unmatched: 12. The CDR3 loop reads CASIDGGARGNEQFF. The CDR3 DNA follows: TGTGCCAGCATTGACGGGGGGGCTAGGGGAAATGAGCAGTTCTTC.

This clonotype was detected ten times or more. Here the CDR3 DNA reads TGCAGTGCTAGAGTGGGCAGTAACACTGAAGCTTTCTTT. Its translation is CSARVGSNTEAFF. The rearrangement joins TRBV20-1 to TRBJ1-1; D gene uncertain. Per germline, CDR1 DFQATT and CDR2 SNEGSKA (reference sequence). There are 13 residues in the CDR3. Trimming pared 1 base from V and 2 bases from J, leaving 8 bases between.

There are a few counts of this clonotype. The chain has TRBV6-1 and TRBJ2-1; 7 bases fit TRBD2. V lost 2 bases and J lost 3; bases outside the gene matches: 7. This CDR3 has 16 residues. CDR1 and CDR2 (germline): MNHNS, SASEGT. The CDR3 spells CASSESWGGFYNEQFF. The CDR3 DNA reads TGTGCCAGCAGTGAATCGTGGGGGGGTTTCTACAATGAGCAGTTCTTC.

Written as DNA, the CDR3 is TGTGCCAGCTCGACAGGGGCCCTTAACTATGGCTACACCTTC. This encodes CASSTGALNYGYTF. J is TRBJ1-2 and V is TRBV18; 8 bases align to TRBD1. This CDR3 has 14 amino acids. J gave up 1 base and V 6 bases, and 4 bases lay outside the gene matches. CDR1 is KGHSH and CDR2 is LQKENI in the germline V gene.